Presented here are 5 T cell receptor beta chains from one specimen sequenced in a study of blood T cells in healthy people across ages. Sample-barcoded 5' priming and a J-beta primer mix drove a second PCR of about 6 to 12 cycles. TCRdb re-derived calls from the 5' RACE reads in MiXCR, one entry per CDR3 protein. Of under 700,000 distinct CDR3 sequences in the sample, approximately 25% were seen once. The data also belong to a second study, concerning T cells of mothers and their children.

The sequencing input was blood. The receptors shown here come from a boy between 10 and 17 years old in good health.

This chain connects TRBV12-3 or TRBV12-4 to TRBJ1-2, with D tentatively TRBD1 (5 bases). V lost 3 bases, J lost 4 bases, and 15 bases lay in between. CDR3 length: 15 amino acids. DNA for the CDR3: TGTGCCAGCAGTTTGGGGTATGGGGGAAGCTATGGCTACACCTTC. The encoded protein is CASSLGYGGSYGYTF.

The chain combines TRBV12-3 or TRBV12-4 with TRBJ1-2; no clear D gene. This CDR3 comprises 12 residues. V was cut by 1 base and J by 7 bases, with 7 bases left in between. In DNA, the CDR3 is TGTGCCAGCAGTTTAGATCCTGGTGGCTACACCTTC. It yields the protein CASSLDPGGYTF.

The CDR3 region has the DNA TGCAGCGTTGTAGACAAAGCCTACGAGCAGTACTTC. It encodes CSVVDKAYEQYF. The rearrangement uses TRBV29-1 and TRBJ2-7; D call uncertain. Trimming left V 4 bases short and J 2 bases short, with 9 bases between. The germline CDR1 and CDR2 sequences are SQVTM and ANQGSEA. CDR3 length equals 12 residues.

This clonotype has ten or more counts. The V call is TRBV9, the J call TRBJ1-2, with a possible D match to TRBD1 (5 bases). The germline V gene has CDR1 SGDLS and CDR2 YYNGEE. CDR3 length: 11 residues. Trimming removed 3 bases from V and 10 bases from J, with 10 bases in between. Written as DNA, the CDR3 is TGTGCCAGCAGCGGCAGGGTTGACTACACCTTC. The encoded protein is CASSGRVDYTF.

This clonotype was picked up a small number of times. The chain carries TRBV7-3 and TRBJ2-1; 10 bases fit TRBD2. CDR3 length: 18 amino acids. Germline CDR1 is SGHTA and CDR2 is FQGTGA. After removal of 1 base from V and 4 bases from J, the junction contained 10 bases not matched to a gene. The CDR3, as DNA: TGTGCCAGCAGCTTAAGGGTCTCAGGTAGCGGGGGGTACAATGAGCAGTTCTTC. Its protein product is CASSLRVSGSGGYNEQFF.